This TCR beta chain was profiled in a study of CD8 T cells in ankylosing spondylitis. General study findings and limits: CD8+ cells made up the disease-linked clones, which were relatively rare in peripheral blood. Reported data indicate significant enrichment of disease-linked clones within matched ankylosing spondylitis synovial fluid. There were earlier reports of some motif variants in reactive arthritis synovial fluid and blood. Ankylosing spondylitis blood appeared to be characterized by a TCR beta motif of about 8 highly homologous variants.

Making the TCR beta libraries involved quantitative 5'-RACE with molecular barcodes. MiXCR, run by TCRdb on the 5' RACE reads, gives a single entry per CDR3 protein. The table shows about 840,000 distinct CDR3 sequences, with around 11% occurring only once. Germline CDR1 is SGHAT and CDR2 is FQNNGV. The length of the CDR3 is 16 residues. V lost 2 bases and J lost 7; bases outside the gene matches: 3. A few counts support this clonotype. The antigen remains undetermined. The sequencing input was blood, either unsorted or a sorted T cell fraction (not recorded which). The TCR comes from a male donor with ankylosing spondylitis. J is TRBJ2-2 and V is TRBV11-2, with 14 bases identical to TRBD2. CDR3 nucleotide sequence: TGTGCCAGCAGCTTAACTGGACTAGCGGGAGGCGGGGAGCTGTTTTTT. Its translation: CASSLTGLAGGGELFF.